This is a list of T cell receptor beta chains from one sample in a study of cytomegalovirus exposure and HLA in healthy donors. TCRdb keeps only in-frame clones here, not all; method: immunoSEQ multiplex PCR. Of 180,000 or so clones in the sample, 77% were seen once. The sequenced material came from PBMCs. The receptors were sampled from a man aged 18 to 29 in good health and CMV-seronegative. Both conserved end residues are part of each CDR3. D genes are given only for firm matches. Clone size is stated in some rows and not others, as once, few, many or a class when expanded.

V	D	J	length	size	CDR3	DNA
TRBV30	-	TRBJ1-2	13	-	CAWSVTRLYGYTF	TGTGCCTGGAGTGTAACGCGGCTCTATGGCTACACCTTC
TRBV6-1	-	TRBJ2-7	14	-	CASSAGAGPYEQYF	TGTGCCAGCAGTGCCGGAGCGGGCCCCTACGAGCAGTACTTC
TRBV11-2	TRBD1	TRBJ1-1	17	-	CASRHTRSTGERTEAFF	TGTGCCAGCAGGCATACCCGCTCGACAGGGGAGAGGACTGAAGCTTTCTTT
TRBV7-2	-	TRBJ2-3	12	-	CASWDITDTQYF	TGTGCCAGCTGGGACATCACAGATACGCAGTATTTT
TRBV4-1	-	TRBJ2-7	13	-	CASSQGLPDEQYF	TGCGCCAGCAGCCAAGGACTACCCGACGAGCAGTACTTC
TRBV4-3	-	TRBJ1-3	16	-	CASSQGGGGAGNTIYF	TGCGCCAGCAGCCAAGGGGGCGGGGGAGCGGGAAACACCATATATTTT
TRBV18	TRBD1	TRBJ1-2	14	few	CASSPDRVWEGYTF	TGTGCCAGCTCGCCCGACAGGGTGTGGGAAGGCTACACCTTC
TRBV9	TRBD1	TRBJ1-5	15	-	CASSTAGTENQPQHF	TGTGCCAGCAGCACCGCCGGGACAGAAAATCAGCCCCAGCATTTT
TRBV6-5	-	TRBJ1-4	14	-	CASSPTGTNEKLFF	TGTGCCAGCAGTCCGACAGGAACTAATGAAAAACTGTTTTTT
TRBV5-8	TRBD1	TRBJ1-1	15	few	CASSPWTGKSGGAFF	TGTGCCAGCAGCCCCTGGACAGGGAAATCTGGTGGGGCTTTCTTT
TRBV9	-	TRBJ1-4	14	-	CASSPPPPNEKLFF	TGTGCCAGCAGCCCCCCCCCTCCTAATGAAAAACTGTTTTTT
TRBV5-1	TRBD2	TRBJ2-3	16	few	CASSSSTSGSTDTQYF	TGCGCCAGCAGCTCGTCGACTAGCGGGAGCACAGATACGCAGTATTTT
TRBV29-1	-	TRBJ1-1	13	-	CSVETRGGTEAFF	TGCAGCGTTGAAACTAGGGGGGGCACTGAAGCTTTCTTT
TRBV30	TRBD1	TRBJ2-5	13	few	CAWSGTGIETQYF	TGTGCCTGGTCCGGGACAGGGATAGAGACCCAGTACTTC
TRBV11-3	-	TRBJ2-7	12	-	CASSLVSREQYF	TGTGCCAGCAGCTTAGTCTCCCGGGAGCAGTACTTC
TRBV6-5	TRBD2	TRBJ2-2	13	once	CASSYGGDGELFF	TGTGCCAGCAGTTACGGGGGGGACGGGGAGCTGTTTTTT
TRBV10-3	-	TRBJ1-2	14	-	CAISESDRNYGYTF	TGTGCCATCAGTGAGTCCGACAGGAACTATGGCTACACCTTC
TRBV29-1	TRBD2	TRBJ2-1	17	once	CSVPGLAGESTYNEQFF	TGCAGCGTCCCGGGACTAGCGGGAGAATCGACCTACAATGAGCAGTTCTTC
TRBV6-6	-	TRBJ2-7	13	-	CASSRWDIYEQYF	TGTGCCAGCAGTCGCTGGGACATCTACGAGCAGTACTTC
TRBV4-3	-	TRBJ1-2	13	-	CASSQDNFYGYTF	TGCGCCAGCAGCCAAGACAATTTCTATGGCTACACCTTC
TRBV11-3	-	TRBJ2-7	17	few	CASSPRGTGQGLHEQYF	TGTGCCAGCAGCCCAAGGGGTACCGGGCAGGGTCTCCACGAGCAGTACTTC
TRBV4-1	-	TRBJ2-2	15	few	CASSQGGTDSGELFF	TGCGCCAGCAGCCAAGGGGGGACTGATTCCGGGGAGCTGTTTTTT
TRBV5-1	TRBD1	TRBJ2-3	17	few	CASSLATGSKWADTQYF	TGCGCCAGCAGCTTGGCGACAGGGTCGAAGTGGGCAGATACGCAGTATTTT
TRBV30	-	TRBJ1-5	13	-	CAWSVDTNQPQHF	TGTGCCTGGAGTGTAGACACGAATCAGCCCCAGCATTTT
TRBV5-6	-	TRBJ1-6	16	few	CASSLGPTLRRSPLHF	TGTGCCAGCAGCCTGGGACCCACTTTAAGGAGGTCACCCCTCCACTTT
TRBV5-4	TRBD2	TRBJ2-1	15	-	CASSGRAGASDEQFF	TGTGCCAGCAGCGGGAGAGCGGGAGCGAGTGATGAGCAGTTCTTC
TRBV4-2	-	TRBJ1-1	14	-	CASSQEVLAREAFF	TGTGCCAGCAGCCAAGAGGTCCTAGCGCGTGAAGCTTTCTTT
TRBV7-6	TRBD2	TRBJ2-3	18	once	CASSFRERGGLGTDTQYF	TGTGCCAGCAGCTTTCGGGAGCGGGGGGGCCTGGGAACAGATACGCAGTATTTT
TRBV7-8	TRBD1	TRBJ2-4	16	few	CASSSNAGTVLNIQYF	TGTGCCAGCAGCTCGAACGCCGGGACAGTATTAAACATTCAGTACTTC
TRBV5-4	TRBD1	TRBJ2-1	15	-	CASSGPGQGAVEQFF	TGTGCCAGCAGCGGCCCGGGACAGGGGGCCGTTGAGCAGTTCTTC
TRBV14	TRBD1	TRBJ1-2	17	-	CASSQVPGTGISYGYTF	TGTGCCAGCAGCCAAGTTCCCGGGACAGGAATATCATATGGCTACACCTTC
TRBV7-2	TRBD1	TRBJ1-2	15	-	CASSLGYSGGYGYTF	TGTGCCAGCAGCTTAGGGTACTCAGGGGGCTATGGCTACACCTTC
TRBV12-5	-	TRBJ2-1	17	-	CASGLSGSGLMYNEQFF	TGTGCTAGTGGTTTATCAGGTAGCGGACTGATGTACAATGAGCAGTTCTTC
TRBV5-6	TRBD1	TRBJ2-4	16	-	CASSLAGTGVSNIQYF	TGTGCCAGCAGCTTGGCGGGGACAGGGGTGTCTAACATTCAGTACTTC
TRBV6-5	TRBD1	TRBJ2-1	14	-	CASKFGTGRNEQFF	TGTGCCAGCAAATTTGGGACAGGGAGGAATGAGCAGTTCTTC
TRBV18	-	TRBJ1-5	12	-	CASSPPGQPQHF	TGTGCCAGCTCACCACCCGGTCAGCCCCAGCATTTT
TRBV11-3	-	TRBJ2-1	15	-	CASSPLAGVSNEQFF	TGTGCCAGCAGCCCCTTGGCAGGGGTGTCCAATGAGCAGTTCTTC
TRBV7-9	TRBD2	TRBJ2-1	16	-	CASSLYSSGSRHEQFF	TGTGCCAGCAGCTTATACAGCAGCGGGAGTCGCCATGAGCAGTTCTTC
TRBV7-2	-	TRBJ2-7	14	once	CASSRTTSSYEQYF	TGTGCCAGCAGCAGGACTACCAGCTCCTACGAGCAGTACTTC
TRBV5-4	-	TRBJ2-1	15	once	CASSEESSGYNEQFF	TGTGCCAGCAGCGAAGAATCCTCGGGCTACAATGAGCAGTTCTTC
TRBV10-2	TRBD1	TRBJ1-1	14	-	CASSSLTGDTEAFF	TGCGCCAGCAGTTCGCTAACAGGGGACACTGAAGCTTTCTTT
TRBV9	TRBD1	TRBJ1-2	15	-	CASSARTGVRSGYTF	TGTGCCAGCAGCGCCCGGACAGGGGTGAGGAGTGGCTACACCTTC
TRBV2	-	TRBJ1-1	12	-	CASSDGGSEAFF	TGTGCCAGCAGTGACGGGGGTTCTGAAGCTTTCTTT
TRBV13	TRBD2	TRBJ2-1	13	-	CASSPGLACEQFF	TGTGCCAGCAGCCCGGGACTAGCGTGTGAGCAGTTCTTC
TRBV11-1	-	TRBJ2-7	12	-	CASSPDRNEQYF	TGTGCCAGCAGCCCTGACAGAAACGAGCAGTACTTC
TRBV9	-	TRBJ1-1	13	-	CASSGSPNTEAFF	TGTGCCAGCAGCGGAAGCCCGAACACTGAAGCTTTCTTT
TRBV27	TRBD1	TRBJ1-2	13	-	CASSQTGNYGYTF	TGTGCCAGCTCTCAGACAGGGAACTATGGCTACACCTTC
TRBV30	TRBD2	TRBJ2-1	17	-	CACRGGLAGFSYNEQFF	TGTGCCTGTCGTGGGGGACTAGCGGGGTTCTCCTACAATGAGCAGTTCTTC
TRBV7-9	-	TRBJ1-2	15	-	CASSLSGGETYGYTF	TGTGCCAGCAGCTTATCCGGCGGGGAAACCTATGGCTACACCTTC
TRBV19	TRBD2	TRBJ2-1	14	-	CASSTTSGRNEQFF	TGTGCCAGTAGTACTACTAGCGGGAGGAATGAGCAGTTCTTC
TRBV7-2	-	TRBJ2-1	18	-	CASSLESRVRSSYNEQFF	TGTGCCAGCAGCTTAGAGAGCAGGGTCAGGAGCTCCTACAATGAGCAGTTCTTC
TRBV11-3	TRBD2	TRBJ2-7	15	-	CASSLRGGPSYEQYF	TGTGCCAGCAGCTTGCGCGGGGGGCCCTCCTACGAGCAGTACTTC